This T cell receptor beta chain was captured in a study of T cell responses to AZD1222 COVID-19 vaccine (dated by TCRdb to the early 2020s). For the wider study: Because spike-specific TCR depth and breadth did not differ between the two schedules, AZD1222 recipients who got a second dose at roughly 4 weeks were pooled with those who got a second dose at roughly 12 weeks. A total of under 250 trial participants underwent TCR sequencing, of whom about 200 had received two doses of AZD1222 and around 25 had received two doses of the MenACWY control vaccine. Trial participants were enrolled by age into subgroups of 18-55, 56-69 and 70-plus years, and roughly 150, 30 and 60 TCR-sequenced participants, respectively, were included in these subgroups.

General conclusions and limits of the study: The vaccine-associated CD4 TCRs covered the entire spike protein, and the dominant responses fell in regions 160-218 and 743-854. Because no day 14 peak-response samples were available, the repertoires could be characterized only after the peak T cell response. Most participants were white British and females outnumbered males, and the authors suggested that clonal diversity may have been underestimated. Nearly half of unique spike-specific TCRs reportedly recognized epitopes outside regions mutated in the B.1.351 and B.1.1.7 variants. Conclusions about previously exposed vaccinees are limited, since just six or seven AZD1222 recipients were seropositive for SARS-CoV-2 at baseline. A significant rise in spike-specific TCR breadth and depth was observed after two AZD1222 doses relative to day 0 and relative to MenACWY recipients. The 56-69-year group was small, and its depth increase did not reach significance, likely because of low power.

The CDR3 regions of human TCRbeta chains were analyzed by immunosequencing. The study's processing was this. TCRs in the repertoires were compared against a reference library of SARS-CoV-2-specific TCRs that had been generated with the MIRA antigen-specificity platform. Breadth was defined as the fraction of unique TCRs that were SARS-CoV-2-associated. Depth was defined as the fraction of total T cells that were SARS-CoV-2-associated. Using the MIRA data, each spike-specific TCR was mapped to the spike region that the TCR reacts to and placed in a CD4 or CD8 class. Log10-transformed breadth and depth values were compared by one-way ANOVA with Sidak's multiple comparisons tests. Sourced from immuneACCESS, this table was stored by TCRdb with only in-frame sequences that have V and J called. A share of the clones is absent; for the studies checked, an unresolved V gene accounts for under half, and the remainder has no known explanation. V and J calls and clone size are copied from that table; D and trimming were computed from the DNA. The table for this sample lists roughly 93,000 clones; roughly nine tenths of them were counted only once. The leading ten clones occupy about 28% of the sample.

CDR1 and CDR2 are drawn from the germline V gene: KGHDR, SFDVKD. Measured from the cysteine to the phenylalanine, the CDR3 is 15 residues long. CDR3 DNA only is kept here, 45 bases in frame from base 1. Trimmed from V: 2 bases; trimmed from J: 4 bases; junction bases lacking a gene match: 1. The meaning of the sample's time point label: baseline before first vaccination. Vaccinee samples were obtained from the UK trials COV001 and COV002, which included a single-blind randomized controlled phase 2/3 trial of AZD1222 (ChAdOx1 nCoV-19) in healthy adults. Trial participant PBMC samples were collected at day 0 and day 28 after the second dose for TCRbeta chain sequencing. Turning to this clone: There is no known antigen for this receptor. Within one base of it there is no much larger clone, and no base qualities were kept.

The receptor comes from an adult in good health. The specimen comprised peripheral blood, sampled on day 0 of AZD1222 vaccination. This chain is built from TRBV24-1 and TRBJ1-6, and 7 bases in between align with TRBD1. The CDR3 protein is CATSDSTGYNSPLHF. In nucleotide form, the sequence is TGTGCCACCAGTGATTCGACAGGGTATAATTCACCCCTCCACTTT.